Each of the 21 T cell receptor beta chains below was sequenced from the same sample in a study of T-cell memory formation after mild COVID-19. TCRdb redid the calling of the 5' RACE reads with MiXCR, one entry per CDR3 protein. The data hold under 250,000 distinct CDR3 sequences, with just over 15% observed a single time. The sequenced sample was PBMCs or a T cell subset sorted from them (not recorded which). The receptors stem from an adult woman who had mild COVID-19 (a few samples of this study predate the infection). Cell type and time point are not known.

The rearrangement joins TRBV3-1 to TRBJ1-4; D unclear. Trimming cost V 0 bases and J 4 bases, with 12 bases left between them. There are 16 residues in the CDR3. Germline V gene lookup returns CDR1 LGHDT and CDR2 YNNKEL (reference sequence). CDR3 loop: CASSQERQTYNEKLFF. The CDR3 DNA reads as TGTGCCAGCAGCCAAGAACGGCAGACCTATAATGAAAAACTGTTTTTT.

The V and J genes are TRBV20-1 and TRBJ2-7; D is perhaps TRBD1 or TRBD2 (5 bases each). Germline values: CDR1 DFQATT, CDR2 SNEGSKA (reference sequence). The length of the CDR3 is 14 residues. The V and J ends lost 6 bases and 6 bases respectively, with 21 bases between them. CDR3 protein: CSAINEGPSGEQYF. For the CDR3, the DNA is TGCAGTGCCATAAACGAGGGACCTTCCGGCGAGCAGTACTTC.

In its sample, this clonotype was seen a few times. The chain links TRBV9 to TRBJ2-2, with TRBD2 matching 9 bases. Unmatched junction bases numbered 7, after V lost 0 bases and J lost 4 bases. This CDR3 spans 17 amino acids. Germline CDR1 reads SGDLS; CDR2 reads YYNGEE. In DNA form, the CDR3 reads TGTGCCAGCAGCGTAGACTTAGGGACTAGCATCACCGGGGAGCTGTTTTTT. Its translation: CASSVDLGTSITGELFF.

This clonotype appeared a few times. The chain couples TRBV11-3 to TRBJ2-1, with D possibly matching TRBD2 (5 bases). Trimming stripped 5 bases from V and 12 bases from J, with 14 bases between. The CDR3 covers 12 residues. Germline CDR1 SGHNT, CDR2 YENEEA. The CDR3 DNA follows: TGTGCCAGCAGCCCCGGAGGCCTTGGGCAGTTCTTC. Translation gives CASSPGGLGQFF.

The V and J genes are TRBV6-5 and TRBJ2-7; D call uncertain. This CDR3 is 14 amino acids long. V shed 5 bases and J shed 6 bases, with 17 bases lying between them. Germline V gene sequence: CDR1 MNHEY, CDR2 SVGAGI. The CDR3 loop is CASSAPGRASEQYF. The CDR3, as DNA: TGTGCCAGCAGTGCCCCTGGCCGCGCCAGCGAGCAGTACTTC.

V and J are TRBV7-2 and TRBJ1-3; possibly TRBD1 for D (6 bases). CDR1 is SGHTA and CDR2 is FQGNSA in the germline V gene. The CDR3 is made up of 16 amino acids. V dropped 4 bases and J dropped 8 bases, with 21 bases sitting between them. CDR3 sequence (DNA): TGTGCCAGCAGCTCCCACAGGGTGATAACTTGGGACACCATATATTTT. This gives the protein CASSSHRVITWDTIYF.

The rearrangement links TRBV12-3 or TRBV12-4 to TRBJ2-3, with D possibly TRBD2 on 6 matching bases. The CDR3 has 13 amino acids. Trimming shortened V by 10 bases and J by 2 bases, and 13 bases separated the two germline ends. The CDR3 loop is CATSGGYTDTQYF. In DNA form, the CDR3 reads TGTGCCACCTCCGGGGGTTACACAGATACGCAGTATTTT.

This clonotype was observed a handful of times. The chain is built from TRBV24-1 and TRBJ2-3, with 8 bases lining up with TRBD1. V lost 9 bases and J lost 1; bases outside the gene matches: 2. Germline loops: CDR1 KGHDR, CDR2 SFDVKD. This CDR3 spans 13 amino acids. Here the CDR3 reads CATGTGGTDTQYF. DNA of the CDR3: TGTGCCACCGGGACAGGAGGCACAGATACGCAGTATTTT.

This chain joins TRBV28 and TRBJ1-2, with D possibly matching TRBD1 (5 bases). CDR3 length: 13 residues. Trimming pared 6 bases from V and 2 bases from J, leaving 10 bases between. The germline CDR1 and CDR2 sequences are MDHEN and SYDVKM. As DNA, the CDR3 is TGTGCCAGCAGGGCGGGGGGGAACTATGGCTACACCTTC. It yields the protein CASRAGGNYGYTF.

This clonotype was counted between two and nine times. This sequence joins TRBV15 and TRBJ1-5, with TRBD1 matching over 9 bases. V lost 3 bases and J lost 13; bases outside the gene matches: 13. Germline V gene lookup returns CDR1 LNHNV and CDR2 YYDKDF (reference sequence). The CDR3 runs to 15 residues. The CDR3 is CATSRLGTGFNPQHF. The CDR3 DNA reads TGTGCCACCAGCAGGCTGGGGACAGGGTTCAATCCACAGCATTTT.

V usage is TRBV7-2 and J usage is TRBJ2-3; D perhaps matches TRBD2 (6 bases). The CDR3 consists of 15 residues. Germline V gene data show CDR1 as SGHTA and CDR2 as FQGNSA. Between the trimmed V and J ends, which lost 5 bases and 3 bases, there was a span of 15 bases. Here the CDR3 reads CASSRDLHSTDTQYF. The CDR3 DNA follows: TGTGCCAGCAGCCGGGACTTGCACTCGACAGATACGCAGTATTTT.

The sample holds a few counts of this clonotype. J is TRBJ2-1 and V is TRBV24-1; TRBD1 is a possible D gene (5 bases). Germline V lookup: CDR1 KGHDR, CDR2 SFDVKD. V lost 3 bases and J lost 6, with 14 bases in between. The CDR3 contains 15 residues. CDR3: CATSDLRLQANEQFF. CDR3 in DNA: TGTGCCACCAGTGATCTAAGGTTACAGGCCAATGAGCAGTTCTTC.

In its sample, this clonotype was seen a few times. The V call is TRBV7-9, the J call TRBJ2-1, with 8 bases matching TRBD1. This CDR3 is 15 amino acids long. The J segment lost 3 bases and the V segment lost 2 bases, leaving 3 bases of the junction unmatched. The germline V gene encodes CDR1 SEHNR and CDR2 FQNEAQ (reference sequence). The CDR3 region has the DNA TGTGCCAGCAGCTTACTACAGGGGGGCTACAATGAGCAGTTCTTC. Protein: CASSLLQGGYNEQFF.

In this sample, this clonotype turned up many times. This rearrangement joins TRBV24-1 to TRBJ2-3; no clear D. V lost 4 bases and J 5 bases, leaving 15 bases between the germline ends. CDR3 size: 15 residues. Germline loops: CDR1 KGHDR, CDR2 SFDVKD. CDR3 amino acids: CATSDPRTRGDTQYF. For the CDR3, the DNA is TGTGCCACCAGTGACCCTCGGACCCGCGGAGATACGCAGTATTTT.

This clonotype was counted between two and nine times. The chain joins TRBV7-2 to TRBJ1-4; 9 nucleotides line up with TRBD1. The CDR3 is made up of 16 amino acids. CDR1 SGHTA and CDR2 FQGNSA come from the germline V gene. Trimming removed 1 base from V and 8 bases from J; junction bases left unmatched: 8. The DNA of the CDR3 is TGTGCCAGCAGCTTAGTGAACAGGGGGCTCGGAGAAAAACTGTTTTTT. This sequence encodes CASSLVNRGLGEKLFF.

The CDR3 DNA reads TGTGCCAGCAGCTTGGAAGGACTCTCCTACGAGCAGTACTTC. This sequence encodes CASSLEGLSYEQYF. The chain joins TRBV6-6 to TRBJ2-7; TRBD2 might be the D (5 bases). The germline V gene has CDR1 MNHNY and CDR2 SVGAGI (reference sequence). The CDR3 has 14 amino acids. V lost 6 bases, J lost 0 bases, and 12 bases lay in between.

J is TRBJ2-6 and V is TRBV9, with TRBD2 as a possible D gene (6 bases). The CDR3 runs 15 residues. Trimming pared 3 bases from V and 2 bases from J, leaving 9 bases between. CDR1 and CDR2 from the germline V gene are SGDLS and YYNGEE. The CDR3 reads CASSDLAPGANVLTF. CDR3 DNA sequence: TGTGCCAGCAGCGACCTAGCGCCTGGGGCCAACGTCCTGACTTTC. Full variable domain (outside the CDR3, taken from reference TRBV9 and TRBJ2-6): DSGVTQTPKHLITATGQRVTLRCSPRSGDLSVYWYQQSLDQGLQFLIQYYNGEERAKGNILERFSAQQFPDLHSELNLSSLELGDSALYFCASSDLAPGANVLTFGAGSRLTVL.

In its sample, this clonotype was seen many times. The chain couples TRBV7-2 to TRBJ1-2; no clear D gene. CDR3 length equals 17 residues. The germline V gene has CDR1 SGHTA and CDR2 FQGNSA. V was pared by 0 bases and J by 2 bases, with 16 bases between. The CDR3 nucleotides read TGTGCCAGCAGCTTAGCGCATGCGGGCGGAGGCAACTATGGCTACACCTTC. Translated: CASSLAHAGGGNYGYTF.

This clonotype has a handful of counts. The genes are TRBV7-2 and TRBJ2-6; TRBD1 matches at 7 bases. V trimming: 5 bases; J trimming: 0 bases; junction bases outside the gene matches: 13. Germline V gives CDR1 SGHTA, CDR2 FQGNSA. The CDR3 is made up of 19 amino acids. DNA for the CDR3: TGTGCCAGCAGCCCTCGGACAGGAACCTCCGGCTCTGGGGCCAACGTCCTGACTTTC. This sequence encodes CASSPRTGTSGSGANVLTF.

The rearrangement links TRBV7-6 to TRBJ2-2, with TRBD1 identical over 7 bases. The CDR3 has 17 residues. V was pared by 5 bases and J by 3 bases, with 12 bases of the junction left unmatched. Germline-derived CDR1 and CDR2 are SGHVS and FNYEAQ. CDR3 sequence: CASSKKGAGDYTGELFF. The CDR3 nucleotides read TGTGCCAGCAGCAAAAAGGGGGCAGGGGATTACACCGGGGAGCTGTTTTTT.

This clonotype was found a few times. V is TRBV11-2 and J is TRBJ2-5; the D is unclear. V was pared by 0 bases and J by 5 bases, with 10 bases between. The CDR3 covers 14 residues. Looked up from germline, CDR1 is SGHAT and CDR2 is FQNNGV. The DNA for the CDR3 is TGTGCCAGCAGCTTAGAACCCCGTGCGGAGACCCAGTACTTC. Protein sequence: CASSLEPRAETQYF.